This TCR beta chain emerged from a study of blood T cell repertoires in COVID-19. Study summary: There were acute and convalescent COVID-19 samples, and they came from the United States, Italy and Spain. T cells, B-cell-depleted T cells, or PBMCs provided the cDNA or gDNA that served as material.

The authors' processing: Estimation of nucleated cell counts was performed using reference gene primer amplification. TCRdb keeps only in-frame clones here, not all; method: immunoSEQ multiplex PCR. That table furnishes V, J and clone size, whereas the DNA furnished D and trimming. The data hold around 270,000 clones, with around 84% observed a single time. The CDR3 loop spans 16 amino acids. V lost 4 bases, J lost 4 bases, and 17 bases lay in between. Germline values: CDR1 LGHNA, CDR2 YSLEER. Sequences were obtained from peripheral blood. The chain couples TRBV4-3 to TRBJ2-4, with D maybe TRBD2 (6 bases). The sequence came from a man aged 60-69 years with acute or convalescent COVID-19. CDR3 nucleotides: TGCGCCAGCAGCCCAAGCCCGAGCGCGGGGAAAAACATTCAGTACTTC. Protein: CASSPSPSAGKNIQYF.